A selection of T cell receptor beta chains follows, all from one sample in a study of T cells in Graves' hyperthyroidism and ophthalmopathy. MiXCR was run by TCRdb on the multiplex PCR reads, yielding one entry per CDR3 protein. The table records approximately 600,000 distinct CDR3 sequences, less than 25% of them present only once. Sequencing was done on a sample of blood. The receptors were sampled from a man between 25 and 39 years old with Graves' ophthalmopathy. The CDR3 runs from the conserved cysteine through the conserved F or W. The D gene is left open where the match is weak.

j_gene | d_gene | v_gene | CDR3aa
TRBJ2-5 | TRBD2 | TRBV27 | CTSSYSSILAGQETQYF
TRBJ1-2 | TRBD1 | TRBV6-6 | CASSYSTGDGYTF
TRBJ2-1 | NA | TRBV12-3/TRBV12-4 | CASSLPGTNNEQFF
TRBJ2-7 | TRBD1 | TRBV29-1 | CSVLDRATTYEQYF
TRBJ2-7 | NA | TRBV28 | CASRRTDPISYEQYF
TRBJ2-1 | NA | TRBV30 | CAWSVLTGYNEQFF
TRBJ1-2 | NA | TRBV11-2 | CASSSPAGRHYEYGYTF
TRBJ2-7 | TRBD2 | TRBV6-5 | CASSYQVAGTYEQYF
TRBJ2-1 | TRBD1 | TRBV5-1 | CASSWGQDYIDEQFF
TRBJ2-3 | NA | TRBV20-1 | CSVRWEFGTDTQYF
TRBJ2-5 | NA | TRBV24-1 | CATSIAGRETQYF
TRBJ1-1 | NA | TRBV5-1 | CASSLEGKAFF
TRBJ2-6 | TRBD1 | TRBV5-1 | CASSAQQGAGANVLTF
TRBJ1-4 | NA | TRBV29-1 | CSVTDGRDEKLFF
TRBJ2-2 | NA | TRBV6-2/TRBV6-3 | CASRTSGVNTGELFF
TRBJ1-5 | NA | TRBV19 | CASSRTRKGQPQHF
TRBJ1-6 | TRBD1 | TRBV6-1 | CASSYTRGLKNSPLHF